This T cell receptor beta chain was documented in a study of blood T cell repertoires in COVID-19. V lost 2 bases, J lost 14 bases, and 13 bases lay in between. Germline loops: CDR1 MDHEN, CDR2 SYDVKM. The CDR3 covers 12 residues. The table came from immunoSEQ multiplex PCR; TCRdb's copy has only in-frame clones and leaves some out. The table lists around 230,000 clones, approximately 82% of them singletons, with roughly 15% in the top ten. This clone turned up a few times. This TCR was recovered from a man aged 35 to 55 who had recovered from COVID-19. The rearrangement uses TRBV28 and TRBJ1-3; tentative D call: TRBD1 (5 bases). The sequenced sample was PBMCs or T cells enriched from blood (not recorded which). Here the CDR3 DNA reads TGTGCCAGCAGTTTAACAGGAGACGGATTATATTTT. Its translation is CASSLTGDGLYF.